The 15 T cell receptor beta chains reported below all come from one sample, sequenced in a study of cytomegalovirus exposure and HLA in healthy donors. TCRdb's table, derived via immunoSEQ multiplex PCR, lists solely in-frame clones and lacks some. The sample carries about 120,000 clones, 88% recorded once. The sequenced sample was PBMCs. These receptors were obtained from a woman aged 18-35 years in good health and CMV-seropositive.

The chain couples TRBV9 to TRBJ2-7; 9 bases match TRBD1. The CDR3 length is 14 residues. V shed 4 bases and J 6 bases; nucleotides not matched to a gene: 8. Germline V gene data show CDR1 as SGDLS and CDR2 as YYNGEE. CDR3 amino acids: CASSLRQGGGEQYF. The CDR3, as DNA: TGTGCCAGCAGCTTACGACAGGGGGGAGGCGAGCAGTACTTC. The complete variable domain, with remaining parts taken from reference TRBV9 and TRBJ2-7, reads DSGVTQTPKHLITATGQRVTLRCSPRSGDLSVYWYQQSLDQGLQFLIQYYNGEERAKGNILERFSAQQFPDLHSELNLSSLELGDSALYFCASSLRQGGGEQYFGPGTRLTVT.

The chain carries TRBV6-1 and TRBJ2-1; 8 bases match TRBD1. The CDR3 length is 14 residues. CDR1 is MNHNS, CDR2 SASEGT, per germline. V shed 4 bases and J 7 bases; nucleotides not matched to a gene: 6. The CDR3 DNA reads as TGTGCCAGCAGTGGATGGACAGGGCAAAATGAGCAGTTCTTC. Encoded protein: CASSGWTGQNEQFF.

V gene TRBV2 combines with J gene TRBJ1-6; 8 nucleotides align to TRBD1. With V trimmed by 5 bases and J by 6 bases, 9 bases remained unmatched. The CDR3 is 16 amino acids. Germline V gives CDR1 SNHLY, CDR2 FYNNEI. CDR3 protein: CASSLGQGNPNSPLHF. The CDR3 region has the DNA TGTGCCAGCAGTCTTGGACAGGGCAACCCTAATTCACCCCTCCACTTT.

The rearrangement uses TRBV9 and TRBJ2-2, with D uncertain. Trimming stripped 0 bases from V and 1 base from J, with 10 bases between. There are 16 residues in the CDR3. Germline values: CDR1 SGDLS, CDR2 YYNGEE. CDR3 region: CASSVEHRGNTGELFF. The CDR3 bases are TGTGCCAGCAGCGTAGAACACCGAGGGAACACCGGGGAGCTGTTTTTT.

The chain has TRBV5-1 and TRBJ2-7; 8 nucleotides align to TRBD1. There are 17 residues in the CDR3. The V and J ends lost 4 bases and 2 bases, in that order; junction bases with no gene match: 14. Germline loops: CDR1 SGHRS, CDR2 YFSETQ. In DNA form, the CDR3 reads TGCGCCAGCAGCCCACAGGGGGTGACAGGGCCGCCCTACGAGCAGTACTTC. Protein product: CASSPQGVTGPPYEQYF.

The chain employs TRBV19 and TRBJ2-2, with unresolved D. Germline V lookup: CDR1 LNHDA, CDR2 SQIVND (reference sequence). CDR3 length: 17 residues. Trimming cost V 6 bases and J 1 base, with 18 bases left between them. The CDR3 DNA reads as TGTGCCAGTAGCTCACGCGAAGTGGGCAGGAACACCGGGGAGCTGTTTTTT. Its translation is CASSSREVGRNTGELFF.

The DNA for the CDR3 is TGTGCCATCAGTGAGTCCTGGGGCCATCAGCCCCAGCATTTT. It encodes CAISESWGHQPQHF. V usage is TRBV10-3 and J usage is TRBJ1-5, with D possibly matching TRBD1 (5 bases). CDR3 length equals 14 residues. Between the trimmed V and J ends, which lost 0 bases and 5 bases, there was a span of 8 bases. Germline CDR1 is ENHRY and CDR2 is SYGVKD.

The CDR3 DNA sequence: TGCGCCAGCAGCTCGGGAGGGACCTCGGGGGATGAGCAGTTCTTC. Translated, it gives CASSSGGTSGDEQFF. V usage is TRBV5-1 and J usage is TRBJ2-1; 8 bases are shared with TRBD2. CDR3 length: 15 residues. Unmatched junction bases numbered 10, after V lost 3 bases and J lost 8 bases. Germline V lookup: CDR1 SGHRS, CDR2 YFSETQ.

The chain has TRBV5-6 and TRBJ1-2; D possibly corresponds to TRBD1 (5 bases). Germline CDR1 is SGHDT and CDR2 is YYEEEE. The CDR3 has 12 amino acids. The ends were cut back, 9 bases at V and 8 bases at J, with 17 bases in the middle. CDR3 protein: CATAGGFGGYTF. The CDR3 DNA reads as TGTGCCACTGCGGGGGGATTTGGCGGCTACACCTTC. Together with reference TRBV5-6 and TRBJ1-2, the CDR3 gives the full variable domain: DAGVTQSPTHLIKTRGQQVTLRCSPKSGHDTVSWYQQALGQGPQFIFQYYEEEERQRGNFPDRFSGHQFPNYSSELNVNALLLGDSALYLCATAGGFGGYTFGSGTRLTVV.

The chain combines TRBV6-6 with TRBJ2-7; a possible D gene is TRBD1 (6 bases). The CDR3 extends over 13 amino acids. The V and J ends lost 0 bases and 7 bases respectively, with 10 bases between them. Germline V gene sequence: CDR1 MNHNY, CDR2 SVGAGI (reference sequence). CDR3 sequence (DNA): TGTGCCAGCAGTTACTCATGGGACAAAGAGCAGTACTTC. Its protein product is CASSYSWDKEQYF.

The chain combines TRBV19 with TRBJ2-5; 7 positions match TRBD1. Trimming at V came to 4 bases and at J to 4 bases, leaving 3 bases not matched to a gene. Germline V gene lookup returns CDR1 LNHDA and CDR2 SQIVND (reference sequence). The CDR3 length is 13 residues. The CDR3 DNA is TGTGCCAGTAGTAACCGGGACAGAGAGACCCAGTACTTC. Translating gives CASSNRDRETQYF.

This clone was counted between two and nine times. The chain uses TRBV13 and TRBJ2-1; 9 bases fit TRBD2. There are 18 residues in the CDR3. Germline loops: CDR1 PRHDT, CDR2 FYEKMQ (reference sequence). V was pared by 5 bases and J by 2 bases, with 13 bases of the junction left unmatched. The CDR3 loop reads CASSPRGGGVNPYNEQFF. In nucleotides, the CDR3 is TGTGCCAGCAGCCCCAGGGGCGGGGGGGTAAACCCCTACAATGAGCAGTTCTTC.

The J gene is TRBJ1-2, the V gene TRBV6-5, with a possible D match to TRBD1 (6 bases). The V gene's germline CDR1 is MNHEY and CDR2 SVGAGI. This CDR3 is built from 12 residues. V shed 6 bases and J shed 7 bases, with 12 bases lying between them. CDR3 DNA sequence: TGTGCCAGCAGCCCGAACAGGGCTGGCTACACCTTC. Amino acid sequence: CASSPNRAGYTF.

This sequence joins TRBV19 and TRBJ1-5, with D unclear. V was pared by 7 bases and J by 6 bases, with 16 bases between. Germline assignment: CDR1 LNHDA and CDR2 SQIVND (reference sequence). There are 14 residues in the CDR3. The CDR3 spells CASTPNLRSQPQHF. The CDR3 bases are TGTGCCAGTACCCCAAACTTGAGGAGTCAGCCCCAGCATTTT.

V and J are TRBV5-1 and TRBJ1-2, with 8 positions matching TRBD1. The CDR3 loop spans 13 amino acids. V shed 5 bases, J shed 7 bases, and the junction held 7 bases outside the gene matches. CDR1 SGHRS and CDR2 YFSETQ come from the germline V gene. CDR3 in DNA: TGCGCCAGCAGACCGGGACAGGCGGCTGGCTACACCTTC. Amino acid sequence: CASRPGQAAGYTF.